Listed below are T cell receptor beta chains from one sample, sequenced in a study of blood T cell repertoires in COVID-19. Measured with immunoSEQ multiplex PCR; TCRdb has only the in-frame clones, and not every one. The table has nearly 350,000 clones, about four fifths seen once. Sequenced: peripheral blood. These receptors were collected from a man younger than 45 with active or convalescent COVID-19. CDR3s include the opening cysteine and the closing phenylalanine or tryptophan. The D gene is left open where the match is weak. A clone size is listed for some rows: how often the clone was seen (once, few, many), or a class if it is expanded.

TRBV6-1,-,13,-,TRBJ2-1,TGTGCCAGCAGTGACACGCCGGGAGTCAAGCAGTTCTTC,CASSDTPGVKQFF
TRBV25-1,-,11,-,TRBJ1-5,TGTGCCAGCAGTGAGAGGAGGCCCCAGCATTTT,CASSERRPQHF
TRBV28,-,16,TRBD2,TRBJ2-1,TGTGCCAGCAGTTTGGGAGGGAGAGTGGGTTACAATGAGCAGTTCTTC,CASSLGGRVGYNEQFF
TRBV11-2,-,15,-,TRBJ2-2,TGTGCCAGCAGCCGGTTGACTAGAGGGACCGGGGAGCTGTTTTTT,CASSRLTRGTGELFF
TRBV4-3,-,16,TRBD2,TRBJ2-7,TGCGCCAGCAGCCAAGAAGGGGGAGCGGGAGGGCGCGAGCAGTACTTC,CASSQEGGAGGREQYF
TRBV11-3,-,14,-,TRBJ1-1,TGTGCCAGCAGCCCCTGGGGGGGAAGAACTGAAGCTTTCTTT,CASSPWGGRTEAFF
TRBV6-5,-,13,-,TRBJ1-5,TGTGCCAGCAGTTCACGAGAGGGCCAGCCCCAGCATTTT,CASSSREGQPQHF
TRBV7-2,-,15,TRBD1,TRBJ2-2,TGTGCCAGCAGACGGGACAGGTTAGGAACCGGGGAGCTGTTTTTT,CASRRDRLGTGELFF
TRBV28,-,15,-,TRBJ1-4,TGTGCCAGCACCACTGGGGCAGGGAGGTATGAAGAACTGTTTTTT,CASTTGAGRYEELFF
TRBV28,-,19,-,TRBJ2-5,TGTGCCAGCAGTTACCCCCGATTGCCGAGTTCCTCGATCCAAGAGACCCAGTACTTC,CASSYPRLPSSSIQETQYF
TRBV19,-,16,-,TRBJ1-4,TGTGCCAGCTCAACCCCGGGAGGGGCAACTAATGAAAAACTGTTTTTT,CASSTPGGATNEKLFF
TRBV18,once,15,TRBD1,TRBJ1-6,TGTGCCAGCTCACCAACTGGGACAGGAGATTCACCCCTCCACTTT,CASSPTGTGDSPLHF
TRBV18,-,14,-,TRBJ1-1,TGTGCCAGCTCTCTCCTCGGGGTCTTGACTGAAGCTTTCTTT,CASSLLGVLTEAFF
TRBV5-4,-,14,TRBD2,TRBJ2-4,TGTGCCAGCAGCTTGGCGGGAGGAAGGGACATTCAGTACTTC,CASSLAGGRDIQYF
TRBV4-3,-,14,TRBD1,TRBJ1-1,TGCGCCAGCAGCCAAGGACAGGGTGACACTGAAGCTTTCTTT,CASSQGQGDTEAFF
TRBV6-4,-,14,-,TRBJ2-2,TGTGCCAGCAGTGACCGGGAGAACACCGGGGAGCTGTTTTTT,CASSDRENTGELFF
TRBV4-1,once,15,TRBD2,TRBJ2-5,TGCGCCAGCAGCCAGACCTCTAGCGGCCAAGAGACCCAGTACTTC,CASSQTSSGQETQYF
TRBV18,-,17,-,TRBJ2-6,TGTGCCAGCTCACCCGCTGAGGGCCGCTCTGGGGCCAACGTCCTGACTTTC,CASSPAEGRSGANVLTF
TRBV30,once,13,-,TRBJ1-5,TGTGCCTGGAGTGTACAGGCCAATCAGCCCCAGCATTTT,CAWSVQANQPQHF
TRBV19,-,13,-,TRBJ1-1,TGTGCCAGTACCCGGGTTCGGAACACTGAAGCTTTCTTT,CASTRVRNTEAFF
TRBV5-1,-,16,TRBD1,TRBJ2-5,TGCGCCAGCAGCTTCGGACAGGGGATCGAAGAAGAGACCCAGTACTTC,CASSFGQGIEEETQYF
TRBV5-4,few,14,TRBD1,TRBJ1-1,TGTGCCAGCAGCTTGGCCGGGACAGGGGGGAAAGCTTTCTTT,CASSLAGTGGKAFF
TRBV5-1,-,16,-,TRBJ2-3,TGCGCCAGCAGCTTGGCACAAGCGGGCGGCACAGATACGCAGTATTTT,CASSLAQAGGTDTQYF
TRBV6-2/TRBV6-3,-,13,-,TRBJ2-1,TGTGCCAGCACCCCTCGGGGTTACAATGAGCAGTTCTTC,CASTPRGYNEQFF
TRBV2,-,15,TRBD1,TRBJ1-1,TGTGCCAGCAGTGTAGGGGGACAGGAGAACACTGAAGCTTTCTTT,CASSVGGQENTEAFF
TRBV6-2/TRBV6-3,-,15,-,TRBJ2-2,TGTGCCAGCAGTTACTCGACAGGTTACACCGGGGAGCTGTTTTTT,CASSYSTGYTGELFF
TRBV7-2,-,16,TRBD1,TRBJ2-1,TGTGCCAGCAGCCCAGAGCCGGGACAGGGGAACAATGAGCAGTTCTTC,CASSPEPGQGNNEQFF
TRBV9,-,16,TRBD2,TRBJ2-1,TGTGCCAGCAGCGTAGGGTGGCGGGGGATCTACAATGAGCAGTTCTTC,CASSVGWRGIYNEQFF
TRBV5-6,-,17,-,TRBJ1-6,TGTGCCAGCAGCTTAACGGGGTGGAGTGGCGGAGACTCACCCCTCCACTTT,CASSLTGWSGGDSPLHF
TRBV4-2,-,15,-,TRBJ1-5,TGTGCCAGCAGCCTGGGGCGGGGGAGCAATCAGCCCCAGCATTTT,CASSLGRGSNQPQHF
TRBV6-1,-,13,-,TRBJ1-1,TGTGCCAGCAGTGAAGGACTGGGCACTGAAGCTTTCTTT,CASSEGLGTEAFF
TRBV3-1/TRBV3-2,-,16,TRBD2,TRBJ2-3,TGTGCCAGCAGCCAACCAGCGGGGGGGGCATCAGATACGCAGTATTTT,CASSQPAGGASDTQYF
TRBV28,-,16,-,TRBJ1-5,TGTGCCAGCAGTTACGCGGTCCTGGGAGGCAATCAGCCCCAGCATTTT,CASSYAVLGGNQPQHF
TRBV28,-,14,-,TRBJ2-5,TGTGCCAGCAGTTCCTCAGGGATTCGAGAGACCCAGTACTTC,CASSSSGIRETQYF
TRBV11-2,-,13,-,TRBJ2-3,TGTGCCAGCAGCTCGACGAGGGAAGATACGCAGTATTTT,CASSSTREDTQYF
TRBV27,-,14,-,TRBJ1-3,TGTGCCAGCAGTACCACAGGGTATGGAAACACCATATATTTT,CASSTTGYGNTIYF
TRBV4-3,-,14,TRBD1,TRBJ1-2,TGCGCCAGCAGCCAACCCGACAGGGGTCATGGCTACACCTTC,CASSQPDRGHGYTF
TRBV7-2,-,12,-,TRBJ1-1,TGTGCCAGCAGCTGGCCTCGTACTGAAGCTTTCTTT,CASSWPRTEAFF
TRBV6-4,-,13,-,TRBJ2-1,TGTGCCACTTCGGACGGGGCCTACAATGAGCAGTTCTTC,CATSDGAYNEQFF
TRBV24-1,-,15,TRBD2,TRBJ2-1,TGTGCCACCAGTGATTTTCCGGGGGGGGATGGTGAGCAGTTCTTC,CATSDFPGGDGEQFF
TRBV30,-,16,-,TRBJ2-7,TGTGCCTGGAGCGCCCCCCCTGCGGGATATCCTTACGAGCAGTACTTC,CAWSAPPAGYPYEQYF
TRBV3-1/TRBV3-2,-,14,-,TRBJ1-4,TGTGCCAGCAGTCACTGGGAGGTGAATGAAAAACTGTTTTTT,CASSHWEVNEKLFF
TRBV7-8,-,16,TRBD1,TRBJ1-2,TGTGCCAGCAGCTTAGACAGGGGGAGGACACCTTCGGGCTACACCTTC,CASSLDRGRTPSGYTF
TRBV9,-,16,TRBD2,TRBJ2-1,TGTGCCAGCAGCGCCAGCGGGGACTCTCATACGAATGAGCAGTTCTTC,CASSASGDSHTNEQFF
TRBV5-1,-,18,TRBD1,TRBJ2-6,TGCGCCAGCTCTTTCCCTAGACAGGGAATTTCTGGGGCCAACGTCCTGACTTTC,CASSFPRQGISGANVLTF
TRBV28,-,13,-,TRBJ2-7,TGTGCCAGCAGTTCTCTTAGCTCCTACGAGCAGTACTTC,CASSSLSSYEQYF
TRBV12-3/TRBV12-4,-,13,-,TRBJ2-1,TGTGCCAGCAGTTGGGAGAAGTACAATGAGCAGTTCTTC,CASSWEKYNEQFF
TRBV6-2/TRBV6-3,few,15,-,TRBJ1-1,TGTGCCAGCAGTTACACGGGAAGGCGAATGGCTGAAGCTTTCTTT,CASSYTGRRMAEAFF
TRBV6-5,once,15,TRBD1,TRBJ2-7,TGTGCCAGCAGTTACGGGACAGGGGAAACCTACGAGCAGTACTTC,CASSYGTGETYEQYF
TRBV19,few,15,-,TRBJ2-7,TGTGCCAGTAGTAACGGTGGAGGCGGGGCCTACGAGCAGTACTTC,CASSNGGGGAYEQYF